The 25 T cell receptor beta chains below were found in one sample sequenced in a study of Ad26.COV2.S vaccination and SARS-CoV-2 variants. The protocol was immunoSEQ multiplex PCR, while the TCRdb copy is restricted to in-frame clones and leaves out a portion. The sample includes approximately 420,000 clones, approximately 87% of them seen just once. Treatment denoted: 15 to 20 received Ad26.COV2.S at low or high dose, single or two shots; 5 received placebo; per-sample allocation not given. After the first vaccine or placebo injection, samples were drawn on day 63. Material: peripheral blood, obtained in a trial of Ad26.COV2.S vaccine versus placebo. These receptors all come from a person aged 18 to 59 who received the Ad26.COV2.S COVID-19 vaccine or a placebo.

The chain uses TRBV3-1 (or the pseudogene TRBV3-2) and TRBJ2-2; unclear D gene. This CDR3 has 20 amino acids. The germline V gene has CDR1 LGHDT and CDR2 YNNKEL (reference sequence). V was cut by 1 base and J by 0 bases, with 21 bases left in between. This chain's CDR3 is CASSQAKGFRRISNTGELFF. In DNA, the CDR3 is TGTGCCAGCAGCCAAGCCAAAGGGTTTCGTCGGATTTCGAACACCGGGGAGCTGTTTTTT.

This chain links TRBV30 with TRBJ2-2, with a tentative D call TRBD1 (5 bases). Germline CDR1 reads GTSNPN; CDR2 reads SVGIG (reference sequence). The CDR3 consists of 12 residues. The V end was cut by 2 bases, the J end by 6 bases, with 7 bases between. CDR3 residues: CAWSRRAGELFF. The CDR3 nucleotides read TGTGCCTGGAGTCGCAGGGCCGGGGAGCTGTTTTTT.

This clone was picked up one time. The chain has TRBV19 and TRBJ2-2, with D possibly being TRBD2 (7 bases). The CDR3 consists of 16 residues. Germline CDR1 LNHDA, CDR2 SQIVND (reference sequence). Trimming cost V 5 bases and J 4 bases, with 17 bases left between them. The CDR3 bases are TGTGCCAGTAGTCGGATAACAGGGAGGGGCACCGGGGAGCTGTTTTTT. Amino acid sequence: CASSRITGRGTGELFF.

The chain carries TRBV2 and TRBJ2-2; D unresolved. Trimming shortened V by 4 bases and J by 1 base, and 10 bases separated the two germline ends. The length of the CDR3 is 15 residues. The V gene's germline CDR1 is SNHLY and CDR2 FYNNEI. As DNA, the CDR3 is TGTGCCAGCAGTGGACCCAGACAGAACACCGGGGAGCTGTTTTTT. Amino acid sequence: CASSGPRQNTGELFF.

V gene TRBV4-1 combines with J gene TRBJ1-5; D remains ambiguous. The V end was cut by 3 bases, the J end by 0 bases, with 9 bases between. In germline, CDR1 is MGHRA, CDR2 YSYEKL. This CDR3 spans 15 amino acids. CDR3 nucleotides: TGCGCCAGCAGCCAGAGCCTGATTAGCAATCAGCCCCAGCATTTT. Translating it yields CASSQSLISNQPQHF.

The chain has TRBV7-3 and TRBJ2-5, with TRBD1 matching over 8 bases. This CDR3 comprises 14 residues. The trim removed 7 bases at V and 0 bases at J, leaving 4 bases unmatched. Germline loops: CDR1 SGHTA, CDR2 FQGTGA. CDR3 region: CASKLTGDQETQYF. The CDR3 DNA sequence: TGTGCCAGCAAACTGACAGGGGACCAAGAGACCCAGTACTTC.

This chain joins TRBV7-8 and TRBJ2-5; D may be TRBD2 (5 bases). The V gene's germline CDR1 is SGHVS and CDR2 FQNEAQ. The CDR3 totals 16 residues. V shed 2 bases and J shed 2 bases, with 15 bases lying between them. CDR3 DNA sequence: TGTGCCAGCAGCTTACCCCTCTTAGAGCGGCAAGAGACCCAGTACTTC. Translated, it gives CASSLPLLERQETQYF.

The rearrangement joins TRBV7-6 to TRBJ2-3, with D possibly matching TRBD2 (7 bases). The CDR3 runs 16 residues. Germline V gene sequence: CDR1 SGHVS, CDR2 FNYEAQ. Trimming shortened V by 5 bases and J by 0 bases, and 15 bases separated the two germline ends. CDR3 sequence: CASSPGRGGSTDTQYF. CDR3 nucleotide sequence: TGTGCCAGCAGCCCTGGTAGGGGGGGGAGCACAGATACGCAGTATTTT.

The table lists this clone with a few counts. The rearrangement uses TRBV7-9 and TRBJ2-7; D possibly corresponds to TRBD1 (6 bases). CDR1 and CDR2 from the germline V gene are SEHNR and FQNEAQ (reference sequence). CDR3 length equals 13 residues. V was pared by 1 base and J by 3 bases, with 7 bases between. The DNA of the CDR3 is TGTGCCAGCAGCTTAGGACAGGTCTACGAGCAGTACTTC. It yields the protein CASSLGQVYEQYF.

The V gene is TRBV9, the J gene TRBJ1-1, with D possibly being TRBD1 (6 bases). Germline-derived CDR1 and CDR2 are SGDLS and YYNGEE. Trimming left V 0 bases short and J 6 bases short, with 15 bases between. This CDR3 has 15 residues. The CDR3 DNA follows: TGTGCCAGCAGCGTAGGCCCCCGACAGGCCTCTGAAGCTTTCTTT. Translating it yields CASSVGPRQASEAFF.

A word on this clone: Because the CDR3's place on the DNA is in doubt, the DNA is left out and the CDR3 is given as listed by TCRdb. The rearrangement joins TRBV6-5 to TRBJ2-5; the table's TRBD1 call for D was not verified on the DNA. 14 amino acids form the CDR3, both terminal residues included. CDR1 and CDR2 from the germline V gene are MNHEY and SVGAGI. The CDR3 here is CASTTGTTFGAQYF.

This clone was observed a single time. The V gene is TRBV28, the J gene TRBJ1-4, with a possible D match to TRBD1 (5 bases). CDR1 MDHEN and CDR2 SYDVKM come from the germline V gene. V lost 3 bases and J 8 bases, leaving 10 bases between the germline ends. This CDR3 comprises 13 residues. In DNA, the CDR3 is TGTGCCAGCAGTTTCTCAGGGAACGAAAAACTGTTTTTT. Translated, it gives CASSFSGNEKLFF.

The chain combines TRBV4-3 with TRBJ2-3; maybe TRBD1 (6 bases). V was clipped by 0 bases and J by 1 base, with 8 bases between them. Germline V gene lookup returns CDR1 LGHNA and CDR2 YSLEER. The CDR3 has 15 amino acids. The CDR3 DNA follows: TGCGCCAGCAGCCAAGACAGGGGTGGCACAGATACGCAGTATTTT. Translating gives CASSQDRGGTDTQYF.

This chain connects TRBV12-3 or TRBV12-4 to TRBJ1-2; D perhaps matches TRBD1 (5 bases). The CDR3 consists of 12 residues. V was cut by 6 bases and J by 7 bases, with 12 bases left in between. In DNA form, the CDR3 reads TGTGCCAGCAGGGCCAGGGTGGGTGGCTACACCTTC. Translated: CASRARVGGYTF.

The chain couples TRBV5-4 to TRBJ2-7; D unresolved. The CDR3 extends over 13 amino acids. CDR1 is SGHNT, CDR2 YYREEE, per germline (reference sequence). Trimming took off 4 bases at V and 0 bases at J, with 8 bases between the two ends. CDR3 sequence: CASSHGRSYEQYF. Here the CDR3 DNA reads TGTGCCAGCAGCCACGGCCGCTCCTACGAGCAGTACTTC.

This chain connects TRBV6-2 or TRBV6-3 to TRBJ2-3, with a tentative D call TRBD1 (5 bases). Trimming cost V 3 bases and J 0 bases, with 16 bases left between them. This CDR3 is 17 amino acids long. The V gene's germline CDR1 is MNHEY and CDR2 SVGEGT. DNA for the CDR3: TGTGCCAGCAGTTATCTGTCAGGGCACAAAAGCACAGATACGCAGTATTTT. Its protein product is CASSYLSGHKSTDTQYF.

In its sample, this clone was seen a few times. The chain joins TRBV6-5 to TRBJ1-4, with unresolved D. CDR3 size: 11 residues. Trimming took 0 bases from V and 14 from J, leaving 7 bases between them. Germline values: CDR1 MNHEY, CDR2 SVGAGI. The CDR3 here is CASSYSGRLFF. The CDR3 region has the DNA TGTGCCAGCAGTTACTCAGGGAGGCTGTTTTTT.

In regard to this clone: Other nucleotide sequences in the sample specify the same CDR3. The CDR3 bases are TGTGCCAGCAGCCGGGACAGAGACTACGAGCAGTACTTC. Encoded protein: CASSRDRDYEQYF. V usage is TRBV6-5 and J usage is TRBJ2-7; 7 positions match TRBD1. Unmatched junction bases numbered 5, after V lost 6 bases and J lost 3 bases. The CDR3 has 13 amino acids. The germline V gene has CDR1 MNHEY and CDR2 SVGAGI.

In nucleotides, the CDR3 is TGTGCCATCGAGGGGGACGGGGGAGGCTACACCTTC. It specifies CAIEGDGGGYTF. The chain is built from TRBV28 and TRBJ1-2; D perhaps matches TRBD1 (6 bases). V lost 10 bases, J lost 8 bases, and 17 bases lay in between. This CDR3 comprises 12 residues. Germline V gene data show CDR1 as MDHEN and CDR2 as SYDVKM.

The chain employs TRBV6-1 and TRBJ2-1, with 8 bases lining up with TRBD2. Germline V lookup: CDR1 MNHNS, CDR2 SASEGT. The CDR3 consists of 19 residues. Trimming cost V 2 bases and J 1 base; bases outside gene matches: 13. The CDR3 bases are TGTGCCAGCAGTGAAAACCTGGGACTAGGGACTAGGTCCTACAATGAGCAGTTCTTC. Residues: CASSENLGLGTRSYNEQFF.

For this clone: Other DNA sequences in this specimen translate into the identical CDR3. V is TRBV5-4 and J is TRBJ2-7; 8 nucleotides line up with TRBD1. The germline V gene encodes CDR1 SGHNT and CDR2 YYREEE (reference sequence). This CDR3 is built from 13 residues. With V trimmed by 4 bases and J by 6 bases, 6 bases remained unmatched. This CDR3 reads CASSLDRGSEQYF. The CDR3, as DNA: TGTGCCAGCAGCCTAGACAGGGGTTCCGAGCAGTACTTC.

This clone was counted once. The chain employs TRBV28 and TRBJ2-2; 11 bases fit TRBD2. The V gene end was trimmed by 11 bases and the J gene end by 0 bases; junction bases not matched to a gene: 8. The CDR3 is 16 amino acids. Germline CDR1 is MDHEN and CDR2 is SYDVKM. CDR3 protein: CAARTSGLSNTGELFF. In DNA, the CDR3 is TGTGCCGCCCGGACTAGCGGGTTATCGAACACCGGGGAGCTGTTTTTT.

V is TRBV28 and J is TRBJ2-2, with D perhaps being TRBD1 or TRBD2 (5 bases each). This CDR3 comprises 15 residues. Trimming left V 7 bases short and J 1 base short, with 13 bases between. Per germline, CDR1 MDHEN and CDR2 SYDVKM. The CDR3 here is CASTLGTGNTGELFF. CDR3 coding DNA: TGTGCCAGCACCTTAGGGACGGGGAACACCGGGGAGCTGTTTTTT.

J is TRBJ1-2 and V is TRBV30, with TRBD1 matching 9 bases. In germline, CDR1 is GTSNPN, CDR2 SVGIG (reference sequence). V shed 7 bases and J 3 bases; nucleotides not matched to a gene: 9. This CDR3 contains 14 residues. The CDR3 reads CAYYKGQGDYGYTF. CDR3 nucleotides: TGTGCCTACTATAAGGGACAGGGCGACTATGGCTACACCTTC.

The V and J genes are TRBV29-1 and TRBJ1-2; D is possibly TRBD1 (6 bases). The CDR3 contains 13 residues. Trimming removed 6 bases from V and 7 bases from J, with 18 bases in between. Germline CDR1 reads SQVTM; CDR2 reads ANQGSEA. CDR3 bases: TGCAGCGTCGCGCGCGGGGGCTCGCCTGGCTACACCTTC. Protein sequence: CSVARGGSPGYTF.